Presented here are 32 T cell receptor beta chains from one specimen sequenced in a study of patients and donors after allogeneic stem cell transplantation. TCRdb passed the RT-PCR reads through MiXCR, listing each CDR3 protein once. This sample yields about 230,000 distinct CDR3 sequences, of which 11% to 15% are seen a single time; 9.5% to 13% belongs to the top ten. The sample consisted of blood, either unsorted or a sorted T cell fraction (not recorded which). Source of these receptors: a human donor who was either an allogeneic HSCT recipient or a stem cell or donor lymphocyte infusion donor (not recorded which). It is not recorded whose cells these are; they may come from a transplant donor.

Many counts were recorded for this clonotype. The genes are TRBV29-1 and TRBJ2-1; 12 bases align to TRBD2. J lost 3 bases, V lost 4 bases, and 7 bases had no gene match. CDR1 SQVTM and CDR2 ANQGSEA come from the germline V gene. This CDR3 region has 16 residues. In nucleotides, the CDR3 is TGCAGCGTTGTCCCGGGACTAGCGGGCCTCTACAATGAGCAGTTCTTC. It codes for CSVVPGLAGLYNEQFF.

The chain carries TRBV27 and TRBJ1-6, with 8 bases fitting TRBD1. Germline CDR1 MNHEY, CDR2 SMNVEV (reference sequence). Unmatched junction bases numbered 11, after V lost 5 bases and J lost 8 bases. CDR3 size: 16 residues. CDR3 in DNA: TGTGCCAGCAGTCCTCAGGGGGCACCCCTTTATTCACCCCTCCACTTT. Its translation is CASSPQGAPLYSPLHF.

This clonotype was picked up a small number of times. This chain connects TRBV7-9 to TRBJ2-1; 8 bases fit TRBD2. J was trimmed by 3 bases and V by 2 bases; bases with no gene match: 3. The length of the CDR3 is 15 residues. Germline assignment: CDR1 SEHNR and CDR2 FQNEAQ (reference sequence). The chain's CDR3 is CASSLIGGDYNEQFF. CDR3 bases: TGTGCCAGCAGCTTAATCGGGGGGGACTACAATGAGCAGTTCTTC.

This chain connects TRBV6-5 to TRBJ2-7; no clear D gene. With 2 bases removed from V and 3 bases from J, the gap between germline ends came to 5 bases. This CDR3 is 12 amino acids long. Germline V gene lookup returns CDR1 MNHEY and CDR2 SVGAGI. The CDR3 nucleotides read TGTGCCAGCAGTTACGACGGCTACGAGCAGTACTTC. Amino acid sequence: CASSYDGYEQYF.

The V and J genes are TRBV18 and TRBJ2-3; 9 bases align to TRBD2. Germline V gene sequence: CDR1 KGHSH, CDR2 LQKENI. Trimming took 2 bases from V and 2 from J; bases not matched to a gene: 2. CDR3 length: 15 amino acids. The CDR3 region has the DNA TGTGCCAGCTCACCATCGGGACTAGCCACAGATACGCAGTATTTT. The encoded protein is CASSPSGLATDTQYF.

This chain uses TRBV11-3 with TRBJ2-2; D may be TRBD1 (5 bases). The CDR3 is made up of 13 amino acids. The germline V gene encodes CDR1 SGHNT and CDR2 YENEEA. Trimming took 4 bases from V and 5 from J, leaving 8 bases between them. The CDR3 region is CASSSGRTGELFF. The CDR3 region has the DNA TGTGCCAGCAGCTCAGGGCGGACCGGGGAGCTGTTTTTT.

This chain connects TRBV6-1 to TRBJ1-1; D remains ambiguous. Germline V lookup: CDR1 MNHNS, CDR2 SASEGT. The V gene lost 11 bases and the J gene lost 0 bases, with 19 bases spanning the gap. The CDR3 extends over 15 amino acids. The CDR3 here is CAGTREGRMNTEAFF. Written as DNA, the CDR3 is TGTGCCGGAACAAGGGAAGGCAGGATGAACACTGAAGCTTTCTTT.

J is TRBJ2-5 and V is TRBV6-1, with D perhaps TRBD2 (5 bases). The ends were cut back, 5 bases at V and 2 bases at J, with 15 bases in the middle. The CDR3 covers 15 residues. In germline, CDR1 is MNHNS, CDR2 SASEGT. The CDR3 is CASSQPLGVQETQYF. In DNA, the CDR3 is TGTGCCAGCAGTCAACCACTAGGAGTTCAAGAGACCCAGTACTTC.

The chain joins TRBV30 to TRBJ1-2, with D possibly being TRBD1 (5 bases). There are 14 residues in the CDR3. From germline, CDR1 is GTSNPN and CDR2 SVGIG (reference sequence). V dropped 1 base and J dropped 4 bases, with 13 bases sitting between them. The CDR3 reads CAWSGGGNVYGYTF. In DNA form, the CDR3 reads TGTGCCTGGAGTGGGGGGGGGAATGTCTATGGCTACACCTTC.

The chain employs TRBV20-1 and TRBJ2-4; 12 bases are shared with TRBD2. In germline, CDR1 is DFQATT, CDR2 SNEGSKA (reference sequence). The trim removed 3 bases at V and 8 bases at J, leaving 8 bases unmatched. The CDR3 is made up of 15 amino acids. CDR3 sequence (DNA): TGCAGTGCTAGTGCCACGACTAGCGGGAGCGACATTCAGTACTTC. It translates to CSASATTSGSDIQYF.

The CDR3 here is CASSSRGRYEQYF. The DNA for the CDR3 is TGTGCCAGCAGTTCCAGGGGGCGATACGAGCAGTACTTC. The chain combines TRBV6-6 with TRBJ2-7, with 8 positions matching TRBD1. The germline V gene encodes CDR1 MNHNY and CDR2 SVGAGI (reference sequence). V trimming: 4 bases; J trimming: 4 bases; junction bases outside the gene matches: 3. This CDR3 has 13 amino acids.

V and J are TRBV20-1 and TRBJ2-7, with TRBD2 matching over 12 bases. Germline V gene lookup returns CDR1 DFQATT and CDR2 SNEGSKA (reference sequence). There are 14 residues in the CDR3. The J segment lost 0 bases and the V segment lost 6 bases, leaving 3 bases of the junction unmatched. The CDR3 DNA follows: TGCAGTGCCCGGACTAGCGGGAACTCCTACGAGCAGTACTTC. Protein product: CSARTSGNSYEQYF.

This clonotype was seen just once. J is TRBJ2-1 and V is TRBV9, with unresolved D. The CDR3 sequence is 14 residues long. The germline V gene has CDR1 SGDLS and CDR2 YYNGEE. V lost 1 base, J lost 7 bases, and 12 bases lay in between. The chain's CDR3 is CASSVRLTSNEQFF. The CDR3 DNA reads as TGTGCCAGCAGCGTAAGACTCACTTCGAATGAGCAGTTCTTC.

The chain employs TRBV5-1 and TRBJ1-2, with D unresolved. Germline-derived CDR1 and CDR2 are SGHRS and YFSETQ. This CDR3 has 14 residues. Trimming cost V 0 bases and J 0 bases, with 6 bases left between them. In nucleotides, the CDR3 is TGCGCCAGCAGCTTGGACCACTCTAACTATGGCTACACCTTC. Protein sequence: CASSLDHSNYGYTF.

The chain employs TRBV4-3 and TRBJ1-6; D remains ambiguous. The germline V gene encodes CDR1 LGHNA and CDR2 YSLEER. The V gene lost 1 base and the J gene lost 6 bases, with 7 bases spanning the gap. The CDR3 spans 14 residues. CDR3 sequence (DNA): TGCGCCAGCAGCCAAGGTCCGGGTAATTCACCCCTCCACTTT. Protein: CASSQGPGNSPLHF.

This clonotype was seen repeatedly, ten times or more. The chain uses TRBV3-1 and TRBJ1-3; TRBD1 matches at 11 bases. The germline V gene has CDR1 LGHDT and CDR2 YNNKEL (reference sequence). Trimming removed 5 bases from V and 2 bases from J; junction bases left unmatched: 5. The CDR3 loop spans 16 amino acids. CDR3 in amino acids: CASSTRTGGTGNTIYF. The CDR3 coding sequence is TGTGCCAGCAGCACCCGGACAGGGGGCACTGGAAACACCATATATTTT.

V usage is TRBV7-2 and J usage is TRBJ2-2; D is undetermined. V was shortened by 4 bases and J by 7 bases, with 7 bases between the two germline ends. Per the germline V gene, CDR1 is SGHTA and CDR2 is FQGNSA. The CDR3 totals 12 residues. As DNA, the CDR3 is TGTGCCAGCAGCTACGCGGTCGGGGAGCTGTTTTTT. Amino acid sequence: CASSYAVGELFF.

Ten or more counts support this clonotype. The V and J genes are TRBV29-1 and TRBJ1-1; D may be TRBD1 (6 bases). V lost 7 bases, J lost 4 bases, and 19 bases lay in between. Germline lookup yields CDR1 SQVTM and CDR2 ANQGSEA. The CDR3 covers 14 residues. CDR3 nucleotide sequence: TGCAGCGCTCGTAGGGACACCCGATTCACTGAAGCTTTCTTT. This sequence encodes CSARRDTRFTEAFF.

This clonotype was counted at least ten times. CDR3 protein: CSVAGREGTDTQYF. Written as DNA, the CDR3 is TGCAGCGTCGCCGGGCGGGAGGGGACAGATACGCAGTATTTT. The V call is TRBV29-1, the J call TRBJ2-3; 9 bases map to TRBD2. V shed 6 bases, J shed 3 bases, and the junction held 7 bases outside the gene matches. Germline V gives CDR1 SQVTM, CDR2 ANQGSEA. The CDR3 totals 14 residues.

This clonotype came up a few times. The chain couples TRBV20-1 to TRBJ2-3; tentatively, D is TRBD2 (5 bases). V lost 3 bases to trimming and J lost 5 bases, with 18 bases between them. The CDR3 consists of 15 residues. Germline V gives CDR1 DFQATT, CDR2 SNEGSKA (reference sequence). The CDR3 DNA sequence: TGCAGTGCTAGGGTCCGGCCGGGGTATGGAGATACGCAGTATTTT. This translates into CSARVRPGYGDTQYF.

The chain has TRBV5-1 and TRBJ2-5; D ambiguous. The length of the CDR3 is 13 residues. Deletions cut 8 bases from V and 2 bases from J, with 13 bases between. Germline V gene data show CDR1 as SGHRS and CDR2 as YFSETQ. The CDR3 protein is CASRLEPQETQYF. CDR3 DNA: TGCGCCAGTAGGCTGGAACCTCAAGAGACCCAGTACTTC.

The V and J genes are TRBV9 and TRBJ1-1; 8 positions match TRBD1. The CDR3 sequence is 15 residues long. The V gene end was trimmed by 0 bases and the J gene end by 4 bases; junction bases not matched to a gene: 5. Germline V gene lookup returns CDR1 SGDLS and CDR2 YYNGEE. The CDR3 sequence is CASSVAGTGGTEAFF. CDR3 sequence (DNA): TGTGCCAGCAGCGTAGCAGGGACAGGCGGCACTGAAGCTTTCTTT.

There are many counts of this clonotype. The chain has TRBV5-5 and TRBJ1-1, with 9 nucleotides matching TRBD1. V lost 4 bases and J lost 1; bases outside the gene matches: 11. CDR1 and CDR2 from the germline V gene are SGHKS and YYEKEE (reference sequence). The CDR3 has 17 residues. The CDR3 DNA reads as TGTGCCAGCAGCGGGACAGGGTCCCCCTTTCGGAACACTGAAGCTTTCTTT. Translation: CASSGTGSPFRNTEAFF.

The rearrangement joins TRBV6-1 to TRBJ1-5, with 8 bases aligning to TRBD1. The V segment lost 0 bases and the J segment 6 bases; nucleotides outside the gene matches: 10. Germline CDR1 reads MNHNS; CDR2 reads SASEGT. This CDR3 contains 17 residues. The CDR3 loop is CASSEAWQGASAQPQHF. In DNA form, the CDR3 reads TGTGCCAGCAGTGAAGCATGGCAGGGGGCGAGTGCTCAGCCCCAGCATTTT.

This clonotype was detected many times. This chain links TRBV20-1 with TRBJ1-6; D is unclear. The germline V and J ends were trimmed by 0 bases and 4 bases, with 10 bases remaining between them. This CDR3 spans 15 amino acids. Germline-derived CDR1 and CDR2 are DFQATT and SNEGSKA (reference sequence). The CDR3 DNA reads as TGCAGTGCTAGAGAAAGCGGGTCATATAATTCACCCCTCCACTTT. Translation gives CSARESGSYNSPLHF.

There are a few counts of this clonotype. DNA of the CDR3: TGTGCCACCAGCAGAGATCGAGGCACTGAAGCTTTCTTT. Its protein product is CATSRDRGTEAFF. The rearrangement uses TRBV15 and TRBJ1-1; the D is unclear. The CDR3 extends over 13 amino acids. Germline loops: CDR1 LNHNV, CDR2 YYDKDF (reference sequence). The ends were cut back, 0 bases at V and 4 bases at J, with 6 bases in the middle.

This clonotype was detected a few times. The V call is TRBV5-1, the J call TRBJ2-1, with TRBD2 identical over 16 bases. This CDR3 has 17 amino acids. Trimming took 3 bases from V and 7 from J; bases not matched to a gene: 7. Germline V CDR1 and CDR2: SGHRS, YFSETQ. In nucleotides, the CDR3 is TGCGCCAGCAGCTGGAAGGGACTAGCGGGAGGGCGAAATGAGCAGTTCTTC. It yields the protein CASSWKGLAGGRNEQFF.

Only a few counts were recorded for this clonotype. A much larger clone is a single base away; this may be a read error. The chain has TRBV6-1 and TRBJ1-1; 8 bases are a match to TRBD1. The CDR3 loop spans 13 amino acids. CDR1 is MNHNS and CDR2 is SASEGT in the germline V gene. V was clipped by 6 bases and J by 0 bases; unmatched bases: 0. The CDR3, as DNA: TGTGCCAGCAGGGGACAGGTGAACACTGAAGCTTTCTTT. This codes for CASRGQVNTEAFF.

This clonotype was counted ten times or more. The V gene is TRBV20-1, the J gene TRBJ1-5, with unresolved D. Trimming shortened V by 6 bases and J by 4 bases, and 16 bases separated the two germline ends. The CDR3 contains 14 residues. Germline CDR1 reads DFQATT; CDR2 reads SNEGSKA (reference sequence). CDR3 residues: CSAMTPGDNQPQHF. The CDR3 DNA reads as TGCAGTGCGATGACGCCGGGAGATAATCAGCCCCAGCATTTT.

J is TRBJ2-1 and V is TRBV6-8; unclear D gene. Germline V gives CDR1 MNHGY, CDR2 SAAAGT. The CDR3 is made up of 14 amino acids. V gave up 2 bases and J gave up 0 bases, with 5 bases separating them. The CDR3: CASSYPYSYNEQFF. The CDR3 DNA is TGTGCCAGCAGTTACCCATACTCCTACAATGAGCAGTTCTTC.

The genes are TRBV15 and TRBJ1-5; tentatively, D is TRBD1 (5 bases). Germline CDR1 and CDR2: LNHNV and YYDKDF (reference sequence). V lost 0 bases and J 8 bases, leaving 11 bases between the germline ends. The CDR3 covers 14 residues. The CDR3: CATSRDPSGEPQHF. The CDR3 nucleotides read TGTGCCACCAGCAGAGATCCATCGGGGGAGCCCCAGCATTTT.

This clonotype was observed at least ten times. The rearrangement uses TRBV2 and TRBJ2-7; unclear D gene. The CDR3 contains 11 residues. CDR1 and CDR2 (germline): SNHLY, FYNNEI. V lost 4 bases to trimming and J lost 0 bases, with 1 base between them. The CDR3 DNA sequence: TGTGCCAGCAGTGCCTCCTACGAGCAGTACTTC. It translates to CASSASYEQYF. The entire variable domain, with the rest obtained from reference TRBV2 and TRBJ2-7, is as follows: EPEVTQTPSHQVTQMGQEVILRCVPISNHLYFYWYRQILGQKVEFLVSFYNNEISEKSEIFDDQFSVERPDGSNFTLKIRSTKLEDSAMYFCASSASYEQYFGPGTRLTVT.